One sample yielded the 18 T cell receptor beta chains listed below, sequenced in a study of blood T cell repertoires in COVID-19. Data came from immunoSEQ multiplex PCR; TCRdb stores just in-frame clones and leaves some out. Found here are roughly 200,000 clones, roughly 78% of them singletons; the top ten hold around 2.8%. Material for sequencing was peripheral blood. The receptors derive from a woman of 80 years or more with active or convalescent COVID-19.

The chain employs TRBV10-3 and TRBJ1-1, with 8 bases matching TRBD1. The CDR3 has 14 amino acids. The J segment lost 1 base and the V segment lost 11 bases, leaving 9 bases of the junction unmatched. Germline CDR1 ENHRY, CDR2 SYGVKD. DNA for the CDR3: TGTGCCTCCCAGGGGGCAGGGGGGAACACTGAAGCTTTCTTT. Translated, it gives CASQGAGGNTEAFF.

The V and J genes are TRBV6-1 and TRBJ1-1, with a weak D call TRBD1 (6 bases). Germline CDR1 reads MNHNS; CDR2 reads SASEGT. Trimming left V 0 bases short and J 2 bases short, with 16 bases between. The CDR3 length is 17 residues. CDR3 in amino acids: CASSEALVGHLNTEAFF. The DNA of the CDR3 is TGTGCCAGCAGTGAAGCGTTGGTGGGACACCTAAACACTGAAGCTTTCTTT.

CDR3 protein: CASSLGLAGFYEQYF. Here the CDR3 DNA reads TGTGCCAGCAGCTTGGGGCTAGCGGGATTCTACGAGCAGTACTTC. The chain couples TRBV5-4 to TRBJ2-7, with 9 bases fitting TRBD2. CDR3 length: 15 residues. V shed 0 bases and J 3 bases; nucleotides not matched to a gene: 4. Per germline, CDR1 SGHNT and CDR2 YYREEE (reference sequence).

The CDR3 nucleotides are TGTGCCAGCAGCCAAGACCTACCCGGGACAGGGGGTAATGAAAAACTGTTTTTT. It yields the protein CASSQDLPGTGGNEKLFF. The gene calls are TRBV3-1 (or the pseudogene TRBV3-2) and TRBJ1-4; 11 nucleotides agree with TRBD1. The V and J ends lost 0 bases and 4 bases, in that order; junction bases with no gene match: 7. Germline CDR1 is LGHDT and CDR2 is YNNKEL (reference sequence). The CDR3 is 18 amino acids.

The chain has TRBV5-1 and TRBJ2-2; TRBD1 matches 7 bases. V shed 1 base and J 0 bases; nucleotides not matched to a gene: 3. The V gene's germline CDR1 is SGHRS and CDR2 YFSETQ. The CDR3 length is 16 residues. CDR3 residues: CASSLIGTANTGELFF. The CDR3 coding sequence is TGCGCCAGCAGCTTGATTGGGACAGCGAACACCGGGGAGCTGTTTTTT.

V is TRBV30 and J is TRBJ1-1; 8 bases fit TRBD1. J lost 2 bases, V lost 7 bases, and 6 bases had no gene match. CDR1 and CDR2 from the germline V gene are GTSNPN and SVGIG (reference sequence). The CDR3 is 13 residues long. In nucleotides, the CDR3 is TGTGCCTTGGACAGGGCCTTAAACACTGAAGCTTTCTTT. Translated: CALDRALNTEAFF. Full variable domain (rest looked up from reference TRBV30 and TRBJ1-1): SQTIHQWPATLVQPVGSPLSLECTVEGTSNPNLYWYRQAAGRGLQLLFYSVGIGQISSEVPQNLSASRPQDRQFILSSKKLLLSDSGFYLCALDRALNTEAFFGQGTRLTVV.

DNA of the CDR3: TGTGCCCCATTAGAGGGCTGGAAAAGTCCAGCGGGGGGGCCGGGCACCGGGGAGCTGTTTTTT. This translates into CAPLEGWKSPAGGPGTGELFF. This chain joins TRBV24-1 and TRBJ2-2; 10 nucleotides match TRBD2. The junction had 28 bases not matched to a gene; V was cut back by 12 bases and J by 4 bases. Germline V gives CDR1 KGHDR, CDR2 SFDVKD. The CDR3 sequence is 21 residues long.

This rearrangement joins TRBV3-1 (or the pseudogene TRBV3-2) to TRBJ1-6, with 7 nucleotides matching TRBD1. Trimming removed 8 bases from V and 9 bases from J; junction bases left unmatched: 7. Germline CDR1 reads LGHDT; CDR2 reads YNNKEL (reference sequence). The CDR3 covers 13 residues. In DNA form, the CDR3 reads TGTGCCAGCTCCCAGGGGGGAAGTTCACCCCTCCACTTT. It specifies CASSQGGSSPLHF.

This clone appeared a few times. V usage is TRBV18 and J usage is TRBJ1-5, with no clear D. The CDR3 consists of 15 residues. Trimming removed 2 bases from V and 7 bases from J, with 15 bases in between. Germline CDR1 reads KGHSH; CDR2 reads LQKENI. The CDR3 loop is CASSPGLGGMQPQHF. In DNA form, the CDR3 reads TGTGCCAGCTCACCAGGGTTAGGCGGGATGCAGCCCCAGCATTTT.

This clone occurred once. The chain is built from TRBV19 and TRBJ1-3; the D is unclear. V was shortened by 7 bases and J by 0 bases, with 7 bases between the two germline ends. Germline CDR1 is LNHDA and CDR2 is SQIVND (reference sequence). The CDR3 has 13 amino acids. CDR3 sequence reads: CASNIGSGNTIYF. CDR3 nucleotides: TGTGCCAGTAATATCGGCTCTGGAAACACCATATATTTT.

This clone was recorded once. The J gene is TRBJ1-5, the V gene TRBV3-1 (or the pseudogene TRBV3-2), with 8 bases lining up with TRBD1. The CDR3 sequence is 15 residues long. V shed 3 bases and J 6 bases; nucleotides not matched to a gene: 7. CDR1 and CDR2 from the germline V gene are LGHDT and YNNKEL (reference sequence). The CDR3 bases are TGTGCCAGCAGCCAGGCAGGGGGCGCGGGTCAGCCCCAGCATTTT. Amino acids: CASSQAGGAGQPQHF.

This clone has only a few counts. CDR3 sequence reads: CASSQDGQPQHF. The DNA of the CDR3 is TGTGCCAGCAGCCAAGACGGTCAGCCCCAGCATTTT. The chain uses TRBV3-1 (or the pseudogene TRBV3-2) and TRBJ1-5; no definite D call. This CDR3 region has 12 residues. V lost 0 bases to trimming and J lost 6 bases, with 3 bases between them. The germline V gene encodes CDR1 LGHDT and CDR2 YNNKEL (reference sequence).

The CDR3 here is CASSGGTVPSSGANVLTF. CDR3 in DNA: TGTGCCAGTAGTGGGGGGACAGTTCCGTCCTCTGGGGCCAACGTCCTGACTTTC. V usage is TRBV19 and J usage is TRBJ2-6, with TRBD1 as a possible D gene (7 bases). V lost 5 bases and J 0 bases, leaving 17 bases between the germline ends. CDR1 and CDR2 (germline): LNHDA, SQIVND (reference sequence). The CDR3 loop spans 18 amino acids.

V is TRBV28 and J is TRBJ2-1; 7 nucleotides line up with TRBD1. Germline values: CDR1 MDHEN, CDR2 SYDVKM. V lost 3 bases to trimming and J lost 12 bases; unmatched junction nucleotides: 5. The CDR3 has 12 residues. For the CDR3, the DNA is TGTGCCAGCAGTTTGGAGCCAGGGGGGCAGTTCTTC. Translation gives CASSLEPGGQFF.

V and J are TRBV2 and TRBJ1-4, with D unresolved. The CDR3 is made up of 15 amino acids. Trimming shortened V by 4 bases and J by 3 bases, and 12 bases separated the two germline ends. Germline V gives CDR1 SNHLY, CDR2 FYNNEI. CDR3 sequence reads: CASSVQRGSNEKLFF. In nucleotides, the CDR3 is TGTGCCAGCAGTGTTCAGAGAGGGTCTAATGAAAAACTGTTTTTT.

The rearrangement links TRBV28 to TRBJ1-5; tentatively, D is TRBD1 (6 bases). Trimming stripped 3 bases from V and 3 bases from J, with 12 bases between. This CDR3 has 15 residues. CDR1 MDHEN and CDR2 SYDVKM come from the germline V gene. The CDR3 loop is CASSFVGGNNQPQHF. The DNA of the CDR3 is TGTGCCAGCAGTTTTGTAGGGGGAAACAATCAGCCCCAGCATTTT.

CDR3 sequence (DNA): TGCGCCAGCAGCATGGACGGTAACTATGGCTACACCTTC. Protein: CASSMDGNYGYTF. The V call is TRBV5-1, the J call TRBJ1-2; no definite D call. The V gene's germline CDR1 is SGHRS and CDR2 YFSETQ. V was shortened by 4 bases and J by 1 base, with 8 bases between the two germline ends. The CDR3 covers 13 residues.

V is TRBV19 and J is TRBJ2-7; D is uncertain. The CDR3 runs to 13 residues. Trimming removed 3 bases at V and 4 bases at J, with 10 bases between. Germline CDR1 and CDR2: LNHDA and SQIVND (reference sequence). CDR3 in DNA: TGTGCCAGTAGTATTAGACTGGAGTACGAGCAGTACTTC. Translating it yields CASSIRLEYEQYF.